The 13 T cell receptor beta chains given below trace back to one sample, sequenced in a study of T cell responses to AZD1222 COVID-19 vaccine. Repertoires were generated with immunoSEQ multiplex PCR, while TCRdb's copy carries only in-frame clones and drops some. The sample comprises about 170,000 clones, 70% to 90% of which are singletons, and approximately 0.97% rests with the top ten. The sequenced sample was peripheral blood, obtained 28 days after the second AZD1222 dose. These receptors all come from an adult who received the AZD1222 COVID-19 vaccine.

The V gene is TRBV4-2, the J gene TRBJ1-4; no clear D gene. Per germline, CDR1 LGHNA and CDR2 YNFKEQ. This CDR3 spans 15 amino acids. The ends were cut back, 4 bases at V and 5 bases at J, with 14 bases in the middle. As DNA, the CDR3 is TGTGCCAGCAGCCTAAGCCGGCAGGAAAATGAAAAACTGTTTTTT. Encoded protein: CASSLSRQENEKLFF.

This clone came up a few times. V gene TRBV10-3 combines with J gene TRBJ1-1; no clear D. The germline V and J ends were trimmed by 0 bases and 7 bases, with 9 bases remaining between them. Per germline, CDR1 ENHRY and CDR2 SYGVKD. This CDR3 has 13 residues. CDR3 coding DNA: TGTGCCATCAGTGAGTCTCCGCGGATTGAAGCTTTCTTT. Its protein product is CAISESPRIEAFF.

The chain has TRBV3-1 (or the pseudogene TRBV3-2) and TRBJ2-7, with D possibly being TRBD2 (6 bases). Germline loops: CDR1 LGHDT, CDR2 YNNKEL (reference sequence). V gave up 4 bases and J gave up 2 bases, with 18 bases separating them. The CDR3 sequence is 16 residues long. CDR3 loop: CASSPPAREIAYEQYF. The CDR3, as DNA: TGTGCCAGCAGCCCTCCAGCCCGGGAGATCGCCTACGAGCAGTACTTC.

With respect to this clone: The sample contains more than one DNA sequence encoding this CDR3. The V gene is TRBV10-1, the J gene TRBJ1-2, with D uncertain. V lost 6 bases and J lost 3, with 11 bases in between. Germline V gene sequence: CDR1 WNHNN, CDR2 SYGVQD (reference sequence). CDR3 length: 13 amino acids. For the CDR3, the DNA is TGCGCCAGCAGCCCTCAGAGGGACTATGGCTACACCTTC. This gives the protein CASSPQRDYGYTF.

The CDR3 loop is CAITPQGSYEQYF. The CDR3 DNA reads TGTGCCATCACCCCACAGGGCTCCTACGAGCAGTACTTC. This chain uses TRBV10-3 with TRBJ2-7; TRBD1 might be the D (6 bases). V gave up 7 bases and J gave up 0 bases, with 10 bases separating them. Germline CDR1 is ENHRY and CDR2 is SYGVKD. The CDR3 is made up of 13 amino acids.

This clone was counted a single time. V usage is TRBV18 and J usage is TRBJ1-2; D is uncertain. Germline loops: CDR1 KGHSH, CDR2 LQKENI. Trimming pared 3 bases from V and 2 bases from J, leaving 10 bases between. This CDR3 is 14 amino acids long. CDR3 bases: TGTGCCAGCTCACCCGACTTACAGAACTATGGCTACACCTTC. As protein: CASSPDLQNYGYTF.

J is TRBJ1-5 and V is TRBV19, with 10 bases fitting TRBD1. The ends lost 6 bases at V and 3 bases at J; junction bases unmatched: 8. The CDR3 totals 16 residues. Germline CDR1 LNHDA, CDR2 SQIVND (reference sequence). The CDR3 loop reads CASRSDRGADNQPQHF. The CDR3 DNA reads TGTGCCAGTAGATCGGACAGGGGGGCTGACAATCAGCCCCAGCATTTT.

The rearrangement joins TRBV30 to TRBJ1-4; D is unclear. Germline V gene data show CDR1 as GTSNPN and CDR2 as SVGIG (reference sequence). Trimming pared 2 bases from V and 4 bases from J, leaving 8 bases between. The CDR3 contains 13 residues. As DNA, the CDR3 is TGTGCCTGGAGTCGTGTCGGTAATGAAAAACTGTTTTTT. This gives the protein CAWSRVGNEKLFF.

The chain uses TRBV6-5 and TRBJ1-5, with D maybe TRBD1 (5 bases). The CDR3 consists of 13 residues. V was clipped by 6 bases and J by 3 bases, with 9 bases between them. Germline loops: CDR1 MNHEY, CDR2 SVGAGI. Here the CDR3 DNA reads TGTGCCAGCAGGGGACTGATCAATCAGCCCCAGCATTTT. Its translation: CASRGLINQPQHF.

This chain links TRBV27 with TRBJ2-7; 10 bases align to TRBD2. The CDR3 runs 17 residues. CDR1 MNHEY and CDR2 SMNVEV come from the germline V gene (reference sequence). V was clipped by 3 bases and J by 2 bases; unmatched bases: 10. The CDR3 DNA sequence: TGTGCCAGCAGTTTGAGTAGGCCTAGCGGGGGCCCCTACGAGCAGTACTTC. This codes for CASSLSRPSGGPYEQYF.

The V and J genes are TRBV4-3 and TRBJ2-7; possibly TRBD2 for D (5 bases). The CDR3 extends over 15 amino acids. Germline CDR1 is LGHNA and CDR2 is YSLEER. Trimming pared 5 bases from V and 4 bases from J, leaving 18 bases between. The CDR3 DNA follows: TGCGCCAGCAGCACGATGAGCGGCGGCATATACGAGCAGTACTTC. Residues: CASSTMSGGIYEQYF.

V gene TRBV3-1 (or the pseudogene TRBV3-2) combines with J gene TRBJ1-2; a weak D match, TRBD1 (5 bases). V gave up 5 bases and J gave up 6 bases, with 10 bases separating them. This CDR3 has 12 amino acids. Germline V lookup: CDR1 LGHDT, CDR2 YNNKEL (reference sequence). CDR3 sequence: CASSGGGNGYTF. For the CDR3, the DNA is TGTGCCAGCAGCGGTGGGGGAAATGGCTACACCTTC.

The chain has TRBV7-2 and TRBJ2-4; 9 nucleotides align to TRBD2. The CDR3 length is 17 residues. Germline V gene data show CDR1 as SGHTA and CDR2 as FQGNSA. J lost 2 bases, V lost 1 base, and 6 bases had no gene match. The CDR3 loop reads CASSLDSGGGTKNIQYF. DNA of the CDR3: TGTGCCAGCAGCTTAGATAGCGGGGGCGGAACCAAAAACATTCAGTACTTC.